This T cell receptor (beta chain) was obtained from a study of T-cell memory formation after mild COVID-19. Broader study findings: The study detected some responding clones in pre-infection memory, suggesting cross-reactive memory joined. Among contracting clones, CD4+ were mainly CM/EM and CD8+ enriched in EMRA.

This clonotype was seen only a few times. Its specificity is unknown. TCRdb passed the 5' RACE reads through MiXCR, listing each CDR3 protein once. The repertoire holds about 140,000 distinct CDR3 sequences, 15% to 20% seen once, with about 2.3% in the top ten. The CDR3 loop spans 13 amino acids. After removal of 7 bases from V and 11 bases from J, the junction contained 9 bases not matched to a gene. This sequence was found in an adult woman who had mild COVID-19 (a few samples of this study predate the infection). Cell type and time point are not known. The sequenced material came from PBMCs or a T cell subset sorted from them (not recorded which). The rearrangement joins TRBV12-3 or TRBV12-4 to TRBJ2-1; TRBD1 agrees at 9 bases. CDR3 region: CASTPGQGGQQFF. The CDR3 DNA sequence: TGTGCCAGCACCCCGGGACAGGGTGGGCAGCAGTTCTTC.